These T cell receptor beta chains were read from a single sample in a study of blood T cell repertoires in COVID-19. Generated by immunoSEQ multiplex PCR, the TCRdb table keeps only in-frame clones and is missing some. The table lists hundreds of thousands of clones, 85% of them singletons, with approximately 3.8% in the top ten. The material sequenced was peripheral blood. The receptors were gathered from a woman aged 50 to 60 with active or convalescent COVID-19. The CDR3 runs from the conserved cysteine through the conserved F or W. Fields, in order: J gene, V gene, D gene, clone size, CDR3 protein, CDR3 DNA. A D gene is named only where the DNA matches it firmly. The listing skips clone size in some rows; elsewhere it reads once, few, many or a size class.

>TRBJ2-3|TRBV28|-|-
CASSLRDTQYF
TGTGCCAGCAGTTTGCGCGATACGCAGTATTTT
>TRBJ1-5|TRBV28|-|-
CASRSPTRRTHQPQHF
TGTGCCAGCAGAAGCCCCACCAGACGGACTCATCAGCCCCAGCATTTT
>TRBJ2-2|TRBV6-2/TRBV6-3|-|-
CASSRGGGPAGELFF
TGTGCCAGCAGTAGGGGAGGAGGCCCCGCCGGGGAGCTGTTTTTT
>TRBJ2-2|TRBV3-1/TRBV3-2|-|-
CATHGRNTGELFF
TGTGCCACCCACGGGAGAAACACCGGGGAGCTGTTTTTT
>TRBJ1-1|TRBV7-7|-|-
CASSQDRNTEAFF
TGTGCTAGCAGCCAGGACAGGAACACTGAAGCTTTCTTT
>TRBJ2-3|TRBV10-3|TRBD1|few
CAITPDRGRTDTQYF
TGTGCCATCACTCCGGACAGGGGAAGGACAGATACGCAGTATTTT
>TRBJ2-1|TRBV6-4|-|once
CASSEDPEAGNSYNEQFF
TGTGCCAGCAGTGAAGATCCAGAGGCGGGAAACTCCTACAATGAGCAGTTCTTC
>TRBJ1-2|TRBV7-9|-|-
CASSAGWYGYTF
TGTGCCAGCAGCGCAGGGTGGTATGGCTACACCTTC
>TRBJ2-3|TRBV18|-|-
CASSLRTDTQYF
TGTGCCAGCTCCCTGAGGACAGATACGCAGTATTTT
>TRBJ2-1|TRBV29-1|TRBD1|-
CSGGQALPDEQFF
TGCAGCGGTGGACAGGCCCTCCCCGATGAGCAGTTCTTC
>TRBJ2-2|TRBV5-1|TRBD2|-
CASTRLSGAANTGELFF
TGCGCCAGCACCCGACTTAGCGGGGCTGCGAACACCGGGGAGCTGTTTTTT
>TRBJ1-6|TRBV3-1/TRBV3-2|-|few
CASSSVTYNSPLHF
TGTGCCAGCAGTTCTGTTACTTATAATTCACCCCTCCACTTT
>TRBJ2-3|TRBV11-3|TRBD2|-
CASSLRGLAGEAQYF
TGTGCCAGCAGCTTGAGGGGACTAGCGGGAGAGGCGCAGTATTTT
>TRBJ1-5|TRBV9|-|few
CASSVGWGGNQPQHF
TGTGCCAGCAGCGTAGGTTGGGGGGGCAATCAGCCCCAGCATTTT
>TRBJ2-1|TRBV6-5|TRBD2|-
CASSWGGKTYNEQFF
TGTGCCAGCAGCTGGGGGGGGAAGACCTACAATGAGCAGTTCTTC
>TRBJ2-7|TRBV27|-|-
CASSLAIDRTAYEQYF
TGTGCCAGCAGTCTGGCCATCGACAGAACTGCCTACGAGCAGTACTTC
>TRBJ1-1|TRBV5-1|-|few
CASSPWGRYTEAFF
TGCGCCAGCAGCCCCTGGGGGAGGTACACTGAAGCTTTCTTT
>TRBJ2-3|TRBV27|-|once
CASSLQTGLLADTQYF
TGTGCCAGCAGTTTACAAACAGGACTATTGGCAGATACGCAGTATTTT
>TRBJ1-3|TRBV12-5|-|-
CASARARGNTIYF
TGTGCTAGTGCCAGGGCGCGTGGAAACACCATATATTTT
>TRBJ2-7|TRBV28|-|-
CASSPELSEQYF
TGTGCCAGCAGTCCCGAGTTGAGCGAGCAGTACTTC
>TRBJ1-2|TRBV7-6|TRBD1|-
CASSSGTGVYGYTF
TGTGCCAGCAGCTCGGGGACAGGGGTCTATGGCTACACCTTC
>TRBJ1-1|TRBV30|-|-
CAWRKPPGTEAFF
TGTGCCTGGAGGAAACCCCCGGGGACTGAAGCTTTCTTT
>TRBJ2-1|TRBV5-1|-|-
CASRLNLASYNEQFF
TGCGCCAGCAGGCTCAACCTAGCGTCCTACAATGAGCAGTTCTTC
>TRBJ2-7|TRBV18|-|-
CASSPGPPSYEQYF
TGTGCCAGCTCACCAGGGCCCCCGTCCTACGAGCAGTACTTC
>TRBJ1-1|TRBV7-8|-|-
CASSLVHIMNTEAFF
TGTGCCAGCAGCTTAGTTCACATAATGAACACTGAAGCTTTCTTT
>TRBJ2-1|TRBV5-4|-|-
CASSFFRDYNEQFF
TGTGCCAGCAGCTTCTTCAGGGACTACAATGAGCAGTTCTTC
>TRBJ1-2|TRBV7-8|-|-
CASSPEDYGYTF
TGTGCCAGCAGCCCCGAGGACTATGGCTACACCTTC